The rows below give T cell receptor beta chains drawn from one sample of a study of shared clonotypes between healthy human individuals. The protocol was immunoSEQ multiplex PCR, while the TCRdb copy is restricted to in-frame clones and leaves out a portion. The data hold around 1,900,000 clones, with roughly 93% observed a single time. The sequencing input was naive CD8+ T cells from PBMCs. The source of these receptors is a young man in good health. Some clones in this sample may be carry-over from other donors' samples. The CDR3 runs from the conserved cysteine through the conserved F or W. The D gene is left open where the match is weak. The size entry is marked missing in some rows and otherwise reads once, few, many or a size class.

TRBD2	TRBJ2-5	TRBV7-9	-	TGTGCCAGCAGCCCTGGGGGGGGTGCAGAGACCCAGTACTTC	CASSPGGGAETQYF
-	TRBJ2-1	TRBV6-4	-	TGTGCCAGCAGTGACTCGAATACCTATGGGAATGAGCAGTTCTTC	CASSDSNTYGNEQFF
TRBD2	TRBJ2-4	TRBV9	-	TGTGCCAGCAGCGTAGGGAGGGAGGGCCTAGCCAAAAACATTCAGTACTTC	CASSVGREGLAKNIQYF
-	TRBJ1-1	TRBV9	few	TGTGCCAGCAGCCCGAGGTGGGGGCAAGGCACTGAAGCTTTCTTT	CASSPRWGQGTEAFF
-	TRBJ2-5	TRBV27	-	TGTGCCAGCAGCTATGACATTACAGAGACCCAGTACTTC	CASSYDITETQYF
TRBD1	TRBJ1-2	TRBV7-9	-	TGTGCCAGCAGCCAAACGGGACAGGGGGCGCCGGGCTACACCTTC	CASSQTGQGAPGYTF
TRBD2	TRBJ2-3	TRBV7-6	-	TGTGCCAGCAGCAGGGGCGGGAGGGCCCCGATAGATACGCAGTATTTT	CASSRGGRAPIDTQYF
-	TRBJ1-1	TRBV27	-	TGTGCCAGCAGTCTAAGAGACAGTGGCACTGAAGCTTTCTTT	CASSLRDSGTEAFF
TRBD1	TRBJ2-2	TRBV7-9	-	TGTGCCACACCGGGACAGACGAACACCGGGGAGCTGTTTTTT	CATPGQTNTGELFF
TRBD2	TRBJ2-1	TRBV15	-	TGTGCCACCAGCAGAGGGGCGGGAGGCAACAATGAGCAGTTCTTC	CATSRGAGGNNEQFF
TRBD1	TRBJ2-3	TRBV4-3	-	TGCGCCAGCAGCCAAGATTCGACAGGGCTTGTAGATACGCAGTATTTT	CASSQDSTGLVDTQYF
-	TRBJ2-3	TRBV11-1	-	TGTGCCAGCAGCCGCATATCGCCTAGCACAGATACGCAGTATTTT	CASSRISPSTDTQYF
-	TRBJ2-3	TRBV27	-	TGTGCCAGCGGCCAGGGAGCGGATACGCAGTATTTT	CASGQGADTQYF
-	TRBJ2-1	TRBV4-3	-	TGCGCCAGCAGCCAAGGGGGGGAAGGGGATGAGCAGTTCTTC	CASSQGGEGDEQFF
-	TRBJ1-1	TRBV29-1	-	TGCAGCGTTGGGGCCGACGAAGCTTTCTTT	CSVGADEAFF
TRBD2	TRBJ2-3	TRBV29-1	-	TGCAGCGGGGGCACGCTAGCGGAGGGCACAGATACGCAGTATTTT	CSGGTLAEGTDTQYF
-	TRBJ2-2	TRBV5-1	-	TGCGCCAGCAGCTTGGTTGGGAGCGAGAACACCGGGGAGCTGTTTTTT	CASSLVGSENTGELFF
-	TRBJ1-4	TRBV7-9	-	TGTGCCAGCAGCTTTACCAGCGGTATGATGGGGGAACTGTTTTTT	CASSFTSGMMGELFF
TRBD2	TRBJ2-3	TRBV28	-	TGTGCCAGCAGGGAGGATTTAGCGGGGGGGGCCAATACGCAGTATTTT	CASREDLAGGANTQYF
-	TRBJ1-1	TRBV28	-	TGTGCCAGCAGTTTTAAACCCCCGAATACTGAAGCTTTCTTT	CASSFKPPNTEAFF
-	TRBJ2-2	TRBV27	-	TGTGCCAGCAGTCTAGTTCGAGTGGCGGGGACCGGGGAGCTGTTTTTT	CASSLVRVAGTGELFF
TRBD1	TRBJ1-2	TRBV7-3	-	TGTGCCAGCAGCCCTGGGATAGGACAGGGGTATGGCTACACCTTC	CASSPGIGQGYGYTF
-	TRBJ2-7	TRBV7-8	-	TGTGCCAGCAGCCCAACGCTAGGGAGGTACGAGCAGTACTTC	CASSPTLGRYEQYF
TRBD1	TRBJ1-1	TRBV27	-	TGTGCCAGCAGTTTGACAGGGGGAGTGGGTGAAGCTTTCTTT	CASSLTGGVGEAFF
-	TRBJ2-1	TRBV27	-	TGTGCCAGCAGTTTAACTGAGTGGAATGAGCAGTTCTTC	CASSLTEWNEQFF
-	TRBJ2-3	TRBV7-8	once	TGTGCCAGCAGCTTTACCCGGACAGATACGCAGTATTTT	CASSFTRTDTQYF
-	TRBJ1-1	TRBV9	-	TGTGCCAGCAGCGCTATCCCGGGGGTCGGAGTGAACACTGAAGCTTTCTTT	CASSAIPGVGVNTEAFF
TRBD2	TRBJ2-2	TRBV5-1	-	TGCGCCAGCAGCTCCCGACTAGCGGGAGTTCACACCGGGGAGCTGTTTTTT	CASSSRLAGVHTGELFF
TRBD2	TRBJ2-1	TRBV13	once	TGTGCCAGCAGCGGGGAGGGACTAGCGGGAGGGCCGGGGACCTACAATGAGCAGTTCTTC	CASSGEGLAGGPGTYNEQFF
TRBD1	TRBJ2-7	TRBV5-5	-	TGTGCCAGCAGCTTGATCCCGGGACAGGGATCCTACGAGCAGTACTTC	CASSLIPGQGSYEQYF
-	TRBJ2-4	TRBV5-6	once	TGTGCCAGCCATTCCTCACTCCTAGCTGTCAAAAACATTCAGTACTTC	CASHSSLLAVKNIQYF
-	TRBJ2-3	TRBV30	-	TGTGCCTGGAGAAAACGCACAGATACGCAGTATTTT	CAWRKRTDTQYF
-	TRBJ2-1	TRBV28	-	TGTGCCAGCAGAGCCGGGACGGAATTCAATGAGCAGTTCTTC	CASRAGTEFNEQFF
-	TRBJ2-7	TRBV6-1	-	TGTGCCAGCAGTGAAGCGGTCAGGGGGGCTTCCTACGAGCAGTACTTC	CASSEAVRGASYEQYF
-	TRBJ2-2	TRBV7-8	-	TGTGCCAGCAGCTTAGGGAGGGGGACCGGGGAGCTGTTTTTT	CASSLGRGTGELFF
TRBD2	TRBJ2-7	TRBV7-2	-	TGTGCCAGCAGCTTAAAAGCCCCCGGTGAGCGGGAGGGCCGTCCGCAGTACTTC	CASSLKAPGEREGRPQYF
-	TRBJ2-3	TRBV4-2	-	TGTGCCAGCAGCCAAGTCCCGCGGGCCCCTTCAGATACAGATACGCAGTATTTT	CASSQVPRAPSDTDTQYF
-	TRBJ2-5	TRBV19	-	TGTGCCAGTAGTCCACCGGGGGAGACCCAGTACTTC	CASSPPGETQYF